These T cell receptor beta chains were read from a single sample in a study of OX40 agonist ivuxolimab in advanced cancers. Some clones are missing from TCRdb's copy, which holds only in-frame ones; the method was immunoSEQ multiplex PCR. The repertoire holds about 19,000 clones, about three quarters seen once, with 10% to 15% in the top ten. Material: CD4+ or CD8+ T cells sorted from blood, obtained in a trial of the OX40 agonist ivuxolimab. The origin of the receptors is an adult with an advanced solid tumor such as melanoma, head and neck, liver or kidney cancer. Each CDR3 is given with its conserved first and last residue. Each record gives: clone size, J gene, D gene, V gene, CDR3 protein, CDR3 DNA. A D gene is named only where the DNA matches it firmly. Part of the rows lack a size; the others show once, few, many or a class for expanded clones.

>-|TRBJ2-5|TRBD1|TRBV10-3
CAISETGDGETQYF
TGTGCCATCAGTGAGACAGGGGACGGGGAGACCCAGTACTTC
>-|TRBJ2-3|-|TRBV5-7
CASSLLRGLTDTQYF
TGTGCCAGCAGCCTTCTGAGGGGTCTCACAGATACGCAGTATTTT
>-|TRBJ2-5|-|TRBV15
CATSRDLGVRETQYF
TGTGCCACCAGCAGAGATCTCGGTGTAAGGGAGACCCAGTACTTC
>-|TRBJ2-1|TRBD1|TRBV28
CASRIEIRDRVSREQFF
TGTGCCAGCAGAATTGAAATCCGGGACAGGGTCTCACGCGAGCAGTTCTTC
>few|TRBJ1-6|TRBD1|TRBV4-2
CASSQSITISGTVNSPLHF
TGTGCCAGCAGCCAATCGATAACGATATCCGGGACAGTCAATTCACCCCTCCACTTT
>once|TRBJ2-1|-|TRBV10-3
CAISESVAGSHNEQFF
TGTGCCATCAGTGAGTCGGTGGCGGGGTCGCACAATGAGCAGTTCTTC
>-|TRBJ1-2|-|TRBV7-6
CASSFDRRYTF
TGTGCCAGCAGCTTCGATCGTCGCTACACCTTC
>-|TRBJ2-1|TRBD2|TRBV19
CASSWGLASYNEQFF
TGTGCCAGTAGTTGGGGACTAGCATCCTACAATGAGCAGTTCTTC
>-|TRBJ2-1|TRBD2|TRBV19
CASRLAGGIYNEQFF
TGTGCCAGCCGTCTAGCGGGGGGCATCTACAATGAGCAGTTCTTC
>-|TRBJ1-6|-|TRBV7-2
CASSLRGGEYNSPLHF
TGTGCCAGCAGCTTACGTGGGGGAGAGTATAATTCACCCCTCCACTTT
>-|TRBJ2-3|TRBD2|TRBV6-5
CASSYGTSVADTQYF
TGTGCCAGCAGTTATGGGACTAGCGTCGCAGATACGCAGTATTTT
>-|TRBJ2-7|-|TRBV11-2
CASRGLTYEQYF
TGTGCCAGCAGAGGACTTACCTACGAGCAGTACTTC
>-|TRBJ1-3|-|TRBV19
CASSKLQYSGNTIYF
TGTGCCAGTAGTAAGTTACAGTACTCTGGAAACACCATATATTTT
>many|TRBJ1-2|-|TRBV15
CATSRDETGDGYTF
TGTGCCACCAGCAGAGATGAGACGGGGGATGGCTACACCTTC
>-|TRBJ2-1|TRBD1|TRBV28
CASSPPTDRVLNEQFF
TGTGCCAGCAGTCCACCTACAGACAGGGTACTCAATGAGCAGTTCTTC
>-|TRBJ1-1|-|TRBV28
CASSSSGPSTEAFF
TGTGCCAGCAGTTCATCGGGGCCGAGCACTGAAGCTTTCTTT
>once|TRBJ2-7|TRBD1|TRBV28
CASSLWQGDRTYEQYF
TGTGCCAGCAGTTTATGGCAAGGGGACAGAACCTACGAGCAGTACTTC
>once|TRBJ2-3|-|TRBV9
CASSVREGSVADTQYF
TGTGCCAGCAGCGTAAGAGAGGGGTCAGTTGCAGATACGCAGTATTTT
>-|TRBJ1-1|-|TRBV9
CASSVTPDRLNTEAFF
TGTGCCAGCAGCGTTACCCCTGACAGGTTGAACACTGAAGCTTTCTTT
>many|TRBJ1-2|-|TRBV4-3
CASSQESLAGGGGYTF
TGCGCCAGCAGCCAAGAAAGTCTGGCCGGGGGCGGCGGCTACACCTTC
>-|TRBJ2-7|-|TRBV7-9
CASSSPIRGEQYF
TGTGCCAGCAGCTCGCCAATACGAGGGGAGCAGTACTTC
>medium-sized|TRBJ1-2|-|TRBV7-2
CASSPHSGTIYGYTF
TGTGCCAGCAGCCCCCACTCGGGTACAATATATGGCTACACCTTC
>-|TRBJ1-1|-|TRBV19
CASSDINTEAFF
TGTGCCAGTTCAGATATCAACACTGAAGCTTTCTTT
>few|TRBJ2-3|-|TRBV5-6
CASSVYLDTQYF
TGTGCCAGCAGCGTTTATTTGGATACGCAGTATTTT
>-|TRBJ2-7|TRBD1|TRBV7-8
CASSLVSGGHEQYF
TGTGCCAGCAGCTTAGTTTCAGGGGGCCACGAGCAGTACTTC
>many|TRBJ2-7|-|TRBV6-1
CASSDEGRTYEQYF
TGTGCCAGCAGTGACGAGGGTCGGACCTACGAGCAGTACTTC
>few|TRBJ2-7|-|TRBV7-9
CASSQDGYEQYF
TGTGCCAGCAGCCAGGACGGCTACGAGCAGTACTTC
>-|TRBJ2-7|-|TRBV15
CATSRATGVEQYF
TGTGCCACCAGCAGAGCAACAGGTGTGGAGCAGTACTTC
>-|TRBJ1-4|-|TRBV28
CASSSSDPGLSNEKLFF
TGTGCCAGCAGTTCATCCGATCCGGGACTGAGTAATGAAAAACTGTTTTTT
>-|TRBJ2-2|-|TRBV7-6
CASSLRGELFF
TGTGCCAGCAGCCTTAGGGGGGAGCTGTTTTTT
>-|TRBJ1-2|-|TRBV4-2
CASSQEPGVYGYTF
TGTGCCAGCAGCCAAGAACCAGGGGTCTATGGCTACACCTTC
>few|TRBJ2-5|-|TRBV2
CASSDLGGQETQYF
TGTGCCAGCAGTGATTTAGGGGGGCAAGAGACCCAGTACTTC
>-|TRBJ1-5|-|TRBV7-2
CASSPWTGSRGPQHF
TGTGCCAGCAGCCCGTGGACGGGATCCCGGGGGCCCCAGCATTTT
>few|TRBJ2-7|-|TRBV28
CASRLPALSYEQYF
TGTGCCAGCAGGCTCCCTGCCCTCTCCTACGAGCAGTACTTC
>-|TRBJ2-1|TRBD2|TRBV28
CASSTGTSGIYNEQFF
TGTGCCAGCAGTACCGGGACTAGCGGCATATACAATGAGCAGTTCTTC
>-|TRBJ2-7|-|TRBV25-1
CASSELDVSHEQYF
TGTGCCAGCAGTGAACTGGACGTTAGTCACGAGCAGTACTTC
>-|TRBJ1-1|TRBD1|TRBV6-5
CASRESDRLNTEAFF
TGTGCCAGCAGAGAATCGGACAGGTTGAACACTGAAGCTTTCTTT
>-|TRBJ1-2|-|TRBV5-4
CASSADRRAGGYTF
TGTGCCAGCAGCGCCGACCGGCGGGCGGGGGGCTACACCTTC
>-|TRBJ2-3|TRBD2|TRBV5-1
CASSLGLAGGLSDTQYF
TGCGCCAGCAGCCTCGGACTAGCGGGGGGGCTATCAGATACGCAGTATTTT
>-|TRBJ2-2|TRBD2|TRBV10-3
CAITPSSGPNTGELFF
TGTGCCATCACCCCCTCTAGCGGGCCGAACACCGGGGAGCTGTTTTTT
>-|TRBJ2-3|-|TRBV15
CATSATWGDTQYF
TGTGCCACCAGCGCGACCTGGGGGGATACGCAGTATTTT
>-|TRBJ2-7|-|TRBV11-2
CASSSGTRSYEQYF
TGTGCCAGCAGCTCCGGGACTCGCTCCTACGAGCAGTACTTC
>-|TRBJ2-3|TRBD2|TRBV5-4
CASSESSGGPGDTQYF
TGTGCCAGCAGCGAGTCTAGCGGGGGTCCCGGGGATACGCAGTATTTT
>-|TRBJ2-2|-|TRBV5-4
CASSLASEGFTGELFF
TGTGCCAGCAGCTTGGCCAGCGAAGGGTTCACCGGGGAGCTGTTTTTT
>-|TRBJ1-2|-|TRBV29-1
CSVEDTGNYGYTF
TGCAGCGTTGAAGACACGGGGAACTATGGCTACACCTTC
>few|TRBJ2-7|-|TRBV5-1
CASSLLQGGHEQYF
TGCGCCAGCAGCCTACTACAGGGTGGTCACGAGCAGTACTTC
>-|TRBJ1-2|-|TRBV28
CASSIISNHNYGYTF
TGTGCCAGCAGTATTATCTCGAACCATAACTATGGCTACACCTTC
>-|TRBJ1-6|-|TRBV6-5
CASCAGLLDSPLHF
TGTGCCAGCTGCGCGGGACTGTTAGATTCACCCCTCCACTTT
>few|TRBJ2-7|TRBD2|TRBV28
CASSLYPRLAVSSYEQYF
TGTGCCAGCAGTTTATACCCCAGGCTAGCGGTAAGCTCCTACGAGCAGTACTTC
>-|TRBJ2-1|TRBD2|TRBV18
CASSGGEGNEQFF
TGTGCCAGCTCGGGGGGGGAAGGCAATGAGCAGTTCTTC
>-|TRBJ2-3|TRBD1|TRBV10-3
CAITPGQGDTQYF
TGTGCCATCACCCCGGGACAGGGGGATACGCAGTATTTT
>-|TRBJ2-1|-|TRBV7-9
CASSLAGGGGRYNEQFF
TGTGCCAGCAGCTTAGCGGGAGGAGGGGGAAGATACAATGAGCAGTTCTTC
>-|TRBJ1-1|TRBD1|TRBV11-2
CASSSGTAKAFF
TGTGCCAGCAGCTCCGGGACAGCTAAAGCTTTCTTT
>-|TRBJ1-1|-|TRBV2
CASKDTEAFF
TGTGCCAGTAAGGACACTGAAGCTTTCTTT
>-|TRBJ2-1|-|TRBV28
CASTLGDSAYNEQFF
TGTGCCAGCACTCTTGGGGACTCTGCCTACAATGAGCAGTTCTTC
>-|TRBJ1-1|-|TRBV6-6
CASSSTWEVTEAFF
TGTGCCAGCAGCAGCACATGGGAGGTTACTGAAGCTTTCTTT
>few|TRBJ2-5|-|TRBV6-4
CASSTHRTDRPQETQYF
TGTGCCAGCAGTACACACCGGACAGACAGACCCCAAGAGACCCAGTACTTC
>few|TRBJ2-1|TRBD2|TRBV2
CASSDEGLAGGLSYNEQFF
TGTGCCAGCAGTGACGAAGGGCTAGCGGGGGGGCTTTCCTACAATGAGCAGTTCTTC
>-|TRBJ1-5|TRBD1|TRBV27
CASSEGDSNQPQHF
TGTGCCAGCAGTGAAGGGGACAGTAATCAGCCCCAGCATTTT
>-|TRBJ2-1|-|TRBV19
CASSIGGDSINEQFF
TGTGCCAGTAGTATAGGAGGGGACTCTATCAATGAGCAGTTCTTC